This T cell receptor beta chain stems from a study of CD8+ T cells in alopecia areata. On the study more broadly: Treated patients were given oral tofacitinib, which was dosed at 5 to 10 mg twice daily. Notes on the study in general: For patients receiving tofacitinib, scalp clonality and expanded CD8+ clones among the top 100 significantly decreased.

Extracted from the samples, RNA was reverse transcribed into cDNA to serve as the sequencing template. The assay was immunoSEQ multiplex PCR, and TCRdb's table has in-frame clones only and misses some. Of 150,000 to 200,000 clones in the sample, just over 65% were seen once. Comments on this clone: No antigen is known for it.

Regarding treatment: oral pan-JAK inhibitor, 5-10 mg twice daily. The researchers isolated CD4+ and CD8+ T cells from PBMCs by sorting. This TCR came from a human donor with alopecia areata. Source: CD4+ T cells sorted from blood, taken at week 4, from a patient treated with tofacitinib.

The CDR3 coding sequence is TGTGCCTGTACAAGCGGGGGAGACACCGGGGAGCTGTTTTTT. This codes for CACTSGGDTGELFF. The chain carries TRBV30 and TRBJ2-2; TRBD2 matches 8 bases. V gave up 6 bases and J gave up 3 bases; unmatched junction bases: 6. The CDR3 covers 14 residues. Germline CDR1 GTSNPN, CDR2 SVGIG (reference sequence).